Sequencing of this TCR beta chain was carried out in a study of blood T cell repertoires in COVID-19. This clone was found a few times. Data came from immunoSEQ multiplex PCR; TCRdb stores just in-frame clones and leaves some out. The data show 110,000 to 150,000 clones, over 75% seen once. Germline V gene lookup returns CDR1 KGHSH and CDR2 LQKENI. V lost 1 base to trimming and J lost 4 bases; unmatched junction nucleotides: 16. This CDR3 contains 19 residues. The sequence was collected from a woman aged 55 to 70 with active COVID-19. The V gene is TRBV18, the J gene TRBJ1-3; 7 bases line up with TRBD1. The specimen sequenced was peripheral blood. CDR3 nucleotide sequence: TGTGCCAGCTCACCACTCGGAGGACAGGCATACGAGAGGGGAAACACCATATATTTT. This codes for CASSPLGGQAYERGNTIYF. Combining the CDR3 with reference TRBV18 and TRBJ1-3 gives the whole variable domain NAGVMQNPRHLVRRRGQEARLRCSPMKGHSHVYWYRQLPEEGLKFMVYLQKENIIDESGMPKERFSAEFPKEGPSILRIQQVVRGDSAAYFCASSPLGGQAYERGNTIYFGEGSWLTVV.